This T cell receptor beta chain was sequenced for a study of blood T cell repertoires in COVID-19 (TCRdb year 2020). Regarding the complete study: Samples from collaborators originated in the United States, Italy and Spain and spanned both the acute and convalescent phases of COVID-19. The sample metadata nearly always contained a de-identified subject ID, COVID-19 status, age in years and sex. Where available, HLA class I and class II types were obtained from metadata supplied by the sample provider rather than from assay-based typing. Samples were obtained from the ongoing ImmuneRACE study (first 160 participants) and from over 1,000 subjects provided by 6 global collaborators. Subjects who had been exposed to COVID-19, were actively infected with it, or had recovered from it provided the deeply sampled blood TCRbeta repertoires that made up the dataset. The material from the prospective study consisted of cDNA or gDNA derived from T cells, B-cell-depleted T cells, or PBMCs. The repertoires were released in a freely available public database intended as a resource for research on the immune response to SARS-CoV-2.

The immunoSEQ Assay, a bias-controlled multiplex PCR, was used to amplify TCRbeta CDR3 regions from genomic DNA. The paper's data handling went like this. The number of nucleated cells in each sample was estimated from the amplification of reference gene primers within the assay. To quantify the absolute abundance of each unique TCRbeta CDR3 rearrangement, sequence reads were collapsed and filtered. For each sample, productive Simpson clonality was calculated as the square root of Simpson's diversity index over productive rearrangements. TCRdb retrieved this table from immuneACCESS and kept in-frame rearrangements only. Not all clones are present; in checked studies, unresolved V genes account for under half, and no reason is known for the remainder. V and J calls and clone size are those listed in that table; D and trimming were worked out from the DNA. The sample includes tens of thousands of clones, with under 80% observed a single time. The ten biggest clones cover 28% of the sample.

Collaborating institutions collected whole blood in K2EDTA tubes following their own protocols. Collaborator samples were shipped for TCRbeta analysis as frozen whole blood, isolated PBMCs, or DNA extracted from either sample type. To note about this clone: No cognate antigen has been identified for it. There are no base qualities to consult, and no much larger clone falls within one base.

Broad study findings and their caveats: How much clinical and demographic metadata was included differed by source and by participant, and the metadata was provided uncurated.

Trimming takes 5 bases off V and 8 bases off J; junction bases not matched to a gene: 4. CDR1 and CDR2 are drawn from the germline V gene: MDHEN, SYDVKM. Counted from cysteine to phenylalanine, this CDR3 has 13 amino acids. Here the CDR3 DNA is all that survives: 39 bases in frame from base 1. Sequenced input: peripheral blood. In this chain, TRBV28 is recombined with TRBJ2-4, with 9 middle bases fitting TRBD2. This clonotype was obtained from a woman at least 80 years old with active or convalescent COVID-19. CDR3 region: CASSRGGADIQYF. The DNA is TGTGCCAGCAGTCGCGGGGGGGCGGACATTCAGTACTTC. The variable domain in full, with residues beyond the CDR3 obtained from the reference TRBV28 and TRBJ2-4 genes, is DVKVTQSSRYLVKRTGEKVFLECVQDMDHENMFWYRQDPGLGLRLIYFSYDVKMKEKGDIPEGYSVSREKKERFSLILESASTNQTSMYLCASSRGGADIQYFGAGTRLSVL.